This T cell receptor (beta chain) was obtained from a study of blood T cell repertoires in COVID-19 (TCRdb year 2020). Study-level background: Samples from collaborators originated in the United States, Italy and Spain and spanned both the acute and convalescent phases of COVID-19. The material from the prospective study consisted of cDNA or gDNA derived from T cells, B-cell-depleted T cells, or PBMCs. Where available, HLA class I and class II types were taken from metadata supplied by the sample provider and were not determined by assay-based typing. Samples were obtained from the ongoing ImmuneRACE study (first 160 participants) and from some 1,300 subjects provided by 6 global collaborators. Nearly every sample came with metadata listing a de-identified subject ID, COVID-19 status, age in years and sex. A freely available public database, intended as a resource for researchers studying the immune response to SARS-CoV-2, is where the repertoires were released. The dataset comprised deeply sampled blood TCRbeta repertoires from subjects exposed to, actively infected with, or recovered from COVID-19. What the work shows at the level of the full study, not this receptor alone: The amount of clinical and demographic metadata varied by source and participant and was provided uncurated.

TCRbeta CDR3 regions were amplified from genomic DNA by means of the immunoSEQ Assay, a bias-controlled multiplex PCR. Concerning the study's data processing: The number of nucleated cells in each sample was estimated by amplification of reference gene primers within the assay. Sequence reads were collapsed and filtered to measure the absolute abundance of every unique TCRbeta CDR3 rearrangement. For each sample, productive Simpson clonality was calculated as the square root of Simpson's diversity index across productive rearrangements. TCRdb carries this immuneACCESS record with in-frame sequences only. Its versions omit some clonotypes, under half of them owing to an unresolved V gene in the studies checked, with the rest unexplained. V and J calls and clone size are copied from that table; D and trimming were computed from the DNA. The sample yields roughly 140,000 clones; roughly 76% were counted once. The top ten hold roughly 8.3% of the sample.

Points on this clone: No antigen is known for it. Base qualities are missing; no much larger clone stands one base away.

From its cysteine to its phenylalanine, the CDR3 spans 14 amino acids. The DNA shown is the 42-base CDR3, in frame from base 1. Trimming removed 7 bases from V and 8 bases from J, leaving 20 bases between the germline ends. The CDR1 and CDR2 encoded by the germline V gene are MNHEY and SVGAGI. The collaborating institutions used their own protocols to collect whole blood in K2EDTA tubes. For TCRbeta analysis, collaborators shipped samples in one of three forms: frozen whole blood, isolated PBMCs, or DNA extracted from either of those sample types. The specimen sequenced was peripheral blood. This sequence originates from a human donor with acute or convalescent COVID-19. The donor label of this sample is uncertain. This chain joins TRBV6-5 to TRBJ1-2; a tentative D match to TRBD1 spans 6 bases. The nucleotide sequence reads as follows: TGTGCCAGCAACGGCCTCAGGGGCGTGAGCGGCTACACCTTC. Translation gives CASNGLRGVSGYTF.